These 21 T cell receptor beta chains were sequenced from one sample in a study of beta chain features in type 1 diabetes. Every isolated RNA sample was fully reverse transcribed, so sequencing captured expressed TCRB transcripts. The protocol was immunoSEQ multiplex PCR, while the TCRdb copy is restricted to in-frame clones and leaves out a portion. The sample lists about 59,000 clones, roughly three fifths occurring once. Sequencing was carried out using Tregs from blood. The receptors derive from a woman aged 18-29 years in good health.

The V gene is TRBV28, the J gene TRBJ1-2; 8 bases are shared with TRBD1. The J segment lost 8 bases and the V segment lost 2 bases, leaving 7 bases of the junction unmatched. This CDR3 comprises 14 residues. Germline V gene sequence: CDR1 MDHEN, CDR2 SYDVKM. In DNA form, the CDR3 reads TGTGCCAGCAGTTTAGCCGCACAGGGGGTGGGCTACACCTTC. This encodes CASSLAAQGVGYTF.

The J gene is TRBJ2-3, the V gene TRBV2; D gene ambiguous. V was cut by 7 bases and J by 6 bases, with 11 bases left in between. Germline values: CDR1 SNHLY, CDR2 FYNNEI. The CDR3 has 12 amino acids. DNA for the CDR3: TGTGCCAGCATGGAGTCACGGGATACGCAGTATTTT. It yields the protein CASMESRDTQYF.

This clone was counted only a few times. V gene TRBV2 combines with J gene TRBJ1-5; D not certain. Trimming removed 6 bases from V and 7 bases from J, with 19 bases in between. Looked up from germline, CDR1 is SNHLY and CDR2 is FYNNEI. The CDR3 length is 15 residues. The CDR3: CASRAERGSGQPQHF. The CDR3 DNA follows: TGTGCCAGCAGGGCCGAACGGGGTAGCGGGCAGCCCCAGCATTTT.

The chain joins TRBV6-6 to TRBJ2-6; unclear D gene. Per germline, CDR1 MNHNY and CDR2 SVGAGI (reference sequence). Trimming left V 8 bases short and J 1 base short, with 12 bases between. The CDR3 consists of 15 residues. The CDR3 region is CASHPVGSGANVLTF. CDR3 coding DNA: TGTGCCAGCCACCCGGTCGGTTCTGGGGCCAACGTCCTGACTTTC.

The rearrangement uses TRBV5-1 and TRBJ2-3, with D perhaps matching TRBD2 (5 bases). The CDR3 sequence is 13 residues long. V lost 5 bases and J 4 bases, leaving 11 bases between the germline ends. The germline V gene encodes CDR1 SGHRS and CDR2 YFSETQ. CDR3 protein: CASRGGGPDTQYF. For the CDR3, the DNA is TGCGCCAGCAGAGGCGGCGGGCCAGATACGCAGTATTTT.

The chain combines TRBV7-2 with TRBJ1-5; tentative D call: TRBD1 (6 bases). This CDR3 is 13 amino acids long. CDR1 is SGHTA and CDR2 is FQGNSA in the germline V gene. The ends were cut back, 5 bases at V and 4 bases at J, with 9 bases in the middle. The CDR3 is CASSRDTNQPQHF. DNA of the CDR3: TGTGCCAGCAGCAGGGACACAAATCAGCCCCAGCATTTT. The whole variable domain, remainder taken from reference TRBV7-2 and TRBJ1-5, is GAGVSQSPSNKVTEKGKDVELRCDPISGHTALYWYRQSLGQGLEFLIYFQGNSAPDKSGLPSDRFSAERTGGSVSTLTIQRTQQEDSAVYLCASSRDTNQPQHFGDGTRLSIL.

CDR3 bases: TGTGCCAGTAGTTTTCGGAGCTCCTACAATGAGCAGTTCTTC. It yields the protein CASSFRSSYNEQFF. V is TRBV19 and J is TRBJ2-1; D is unclear. This CDR3 has 14 residues. CDR1 is LNHDA and CDR2 is SQIVND in the germline V gene (reference sequence). The V end was cut by 5 bases, the J end by 0 bases, with 8 bases between.

This chain uses TRBV10-2 with TRBJ1-3, with 8 bases identical to TRBD1. The CDR3 covers 16 residues. Germline V lookup: CDR1 WSHSY, CDR2 SAAADI. Germline trimming cut 3 bases from V and 8 bases from J; bases unmatched to any gene: 12. The CDR3 loop reads CASSDPSGQEPDTIYF. The CDR3 bases are TGCGCCAGCAGTGACCCTTCGGGACAGGAGCCGGACACCATATATTTT.

In this sample, this clone turned up a few times. The V gene is TRBV13, the J gene TRBJ1-3, with D unclear. CDR1 PRHDT and CDR2 FYEKMQ come from the germline V gene (reference sequence). The V gene lost 4 bases and the J gene lost 1 base, with 20 bases spanning the gap. There are 18 residues in the CDR3. CDR3 loop: CASSSAFGRALSGNTIYF. The CDR3 DNA reads TGTGCCAGCAGCTCCGCCTTCGGGAGGGCCCTATCTGGAAACACCATATATTTT.

The J gene is TRBJ2-6, the V gene TRBV7-3; D gene unclear. The CDR3 spans 15 residues. CDR1 and CDR2 (germline): SGHTA, FQGTGA. Trimming took off 4 bases at V and 0 bases at J, with 7 bases between the two ends. CDR3 sequence reads: CASSSQLSGANVLTF. The CDR3 DNA reads TGTGCCAGCAGCTCACAGCTCTCTGGGGCCAACGTCCTGACTTTC. The full variable domain, its missing parts supplied by reference TRBV7-3 and TRBJ2-6, is GAGVSQTPSNKVTEKGKYVELRCDPISGHTALYWYRQSLGQGPEFLIYFQGTGAADDSGLPNDRFFAVRPEGSVSTLKIQRTERGDSAVYLCASSSQLSGANVLTFGAGSRLTVL.

The chain is built from TRBV9 and TRBJ1-1; D is ambiguous. V shed 3 bases and J shed 5 bases, with 11 bases lying between them. Germline V gene sequence: CDR1 SGDLS, CDR2 YYNGEE. This CDR3 has 13 amino acids. CDR3 nucleotides: TGTGCCAGCAGCGCCCCGGGGAGGACTGAAGCTTTCTTT. Protein sequence: CASSAPGRTEAFF.

This clone showed up just a few times. The V gene is TRBV5-1, the J gene TRBJ2-6; D possibly corresponds to TRBD1 (6 bases). The CDR3 is 18 amino acids. V was shortened by 1 base and J by 1 base, with 15 bases between the two germline ends. From germline, CDR1 is SGHRS and CDR2 YFSETQ. The CDR3 sequence is CASSLRGTGISGANVLTF. CDR3 in DNA: TGCGCCAGCAGCTTGAGGGGTACAGGGATTTCTGGGGCCAACGTCCTGACTTTC.

This chain uses TRBV2 with TRBJ2-2; 9 bases are a match to TRBD1. Germline CDR1 reads SNHLY; CDR2 reads FYNNEI. The CDR3 covers 15 residues. V lost 6 bases to trimming and J lost 5 bases; unmatched junction nucleotides: 7. The CDR3 DNA follows: TGTGCCAGCAGGTTCCCGGGACAGGGAACCGGGGAGCTGTTTTTT. This translates into CASRFPGQGTGELFF.

The chain carries TRBV5-1 and TRBJ1-1; no firm D call. The CDR3 runs to 12 residues. V lost 7 bases and J lost 5, with 12 bases in between. Germline CDR1 and CDR2: SGHRS and YFSETQ. DNA for the CDR3: TGCGCCAGCCGGAGGTTCTGGACTGAAGCTTTCTTT. Translation gives CASRRFWTEAFF. Based on the CDR3 plus reference TRBV5-1 and TRBJ1-1, the full variable domain is KAGVTQTPRYLIKTRGQQVTLSCSPISGHRSVSWYQQTPGQGLQFLFEYFSETQRNKGNFPGRFSGRQFSNSRSEMNVSTLELGDSALYLCASRRFWTEAFFGQGTRLTVV.

The rearrangement links TRBV7-2 to TRBJ2-5, with 12 bases matching TRBD1. Germline V gene lookup returns CDR1 SGHTA and CDR2 FQGNSA. With V trimmed by 5 bases and J by 13 bases, 17 bases remained unmatched. The CDR3 extends over 16 amino acids. CDR3 bases: TGTGCCAGCAGCCCTAGGGGGGGGACAGGGGGCGGAAGGTTGTACTTC. This sequence encodes CASSPRGGTGGGRLYF.

This rearrangement joins TRBV2 to TRBJ1-5, with 7 bases matching TRBD1. The V gene end was trimmed by 5 bases and the J gene end by 5 bases; junction bases not matched to a gene: 3. CDR3 length equals 13 residues. Germline loops: CDR1 SNHLY, CDR2 FYNNEI. The DNA for the CDR3 is TGTGCCAGCAGTTCGCAGGGGGATCAGCCCCAGCATTTT. The encoded protein is CASSSQGDQPQHF.

This clone was found once. The V gene is TRBV6-1, the J gene TRBJ1-2; tentatively, D is TRBD1 (5 bases). The CDR3 sequence is 15 residues long. The V end was cut by 5 bases, the J end by 2 bases, with 15 bases between. Per the germline V gene, CDR1 is MNHNS and CDR2 is SASEGT. The CDR3 bases are TGTGCCAGCAGTAATAACAATCGGGGGAACTATGGCTACACCTTC. Its translation: CASSNNNRGNYGYTF.

The sample holds a few counts of this clone. The rearrangement links TRBV5-1 to TRBJ1-2; D unclear. Trimming cost V 7 bases and J 0 bases, with 7 bases left between them. Germline V gene data show CDR1 as SGHRS and CDR2 as YFSETQ. The CDR3 totals 12 residues. CDR3 region: CASSVANYGYTF. CDR3 DNA: TGCGCCAGCTCGGTAGCTAACTATGGCTACACCTTC.

This clone was seen only a few times. This sequence joins TRBV20-1 and TRBJ2-1; D call uncertain. CDR1 and CDR2 from the germline V gene are DFQATT and SNEGSKA (reference sequence). Trimming pared 3 bases from V and 7 bases from J, leaving 4 bases between. The CDR3 is 10 residues long. CDR3 in amino acids: CSASVNEQFF. Here the CDR3 DNA reads TGCAGTGCTAGTGTAAATGAGCAGTTCTTC.

This clone was detected only once. The V and J genes are TRBV30 and TRBJ2-5; D not resolved. The CDR3 covers 10 residues. With 2 bases removed from V and 5 bases from J, the gap between germline ends came to 3 bases. Germline V gives CDR1 GTSNPN, CDR2 SVGIG (reference sequence). As DNA, the CDR3 is TGTGCCTGGAGTCGGGAGACCCAGTACTTC. This gives the protein CAWSRETQYF.

The chain employs TRBV5-1 and TRBJ1-1; 8 bases map to TRBD1. Germline CDR1 SGHRS, CDR2 YFSETQ. V was pared by 4 bases and J by 5 bases, with 7 bases of the junction left unmatched. The CDR3 is 14 amino acids. The CDR3 region is CASSLGQGLTEAFF. The CDR3 DNA sequence: TGCGCCAGCAGCCTAGGACAGGGACTGACTGAAGCTTTCTTT.